This record concerns one TCR beta chain sequence. Method: immunoSEQ multiplex PCR; TCRdb's copy keeps in-frame clones and lacks some. Among over 200,000 clones, 75% to 90% were seen once, and the ten largest hold under 2.5%. Recovered status applied to Cohort 3 donors who had two consecutive negative PCRs. It also applied to those with clearance or with symptom resolution. CDR1 is ENHRY and CDR2 is SYGVKD in the germline V gene. V was pared by 0 bases and J by 5 bases, with 8 bases of the junction left unmatched. This CDR3 comprises 16 residues. The sample belongs to a study of blood T cell repertoires in COVID-19. As for the study in general: Samples representing acute and convalescent COVID-19 were sourced from the United States, Italy and Spain.

This sequence was found in a woman between 50 and 59 years old who had recovered from COVID-19. Material for sequencing was PBMCs or T cells enriched from blood (not recorded which). The gene calls are TRBV10-3 and TRBJ2-3, with TRBD1 matching 7 bases. The chain's CDR3 is CAISESRGTAIDTQYF. The CDR3 DNA sequence: TGTGCCATCAGTGAGTCGAGAGGGACAGCCATAGATACGCAGTATTTT.